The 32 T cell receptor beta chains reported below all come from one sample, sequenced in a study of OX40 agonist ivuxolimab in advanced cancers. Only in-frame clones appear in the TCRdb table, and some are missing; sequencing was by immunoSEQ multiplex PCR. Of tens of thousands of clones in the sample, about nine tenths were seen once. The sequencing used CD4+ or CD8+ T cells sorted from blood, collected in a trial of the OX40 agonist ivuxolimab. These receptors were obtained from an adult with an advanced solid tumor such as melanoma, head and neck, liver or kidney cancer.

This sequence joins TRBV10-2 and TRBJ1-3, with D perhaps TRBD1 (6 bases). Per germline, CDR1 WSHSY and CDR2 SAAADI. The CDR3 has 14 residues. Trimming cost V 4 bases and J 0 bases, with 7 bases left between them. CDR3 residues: CASSAQGSGNTIYF. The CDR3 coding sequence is TGCGCCAGCAGTGCACAGGGCTCTGGAAACACCATATATTTT.

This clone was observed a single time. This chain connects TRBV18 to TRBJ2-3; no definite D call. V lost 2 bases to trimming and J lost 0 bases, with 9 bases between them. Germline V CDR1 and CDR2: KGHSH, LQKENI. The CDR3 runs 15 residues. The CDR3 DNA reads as TGTGCCAGCTCACCAGGACGGGCTAGCACAGATACGCAGTATTTT. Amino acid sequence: CASSPGRASTDTQYF.

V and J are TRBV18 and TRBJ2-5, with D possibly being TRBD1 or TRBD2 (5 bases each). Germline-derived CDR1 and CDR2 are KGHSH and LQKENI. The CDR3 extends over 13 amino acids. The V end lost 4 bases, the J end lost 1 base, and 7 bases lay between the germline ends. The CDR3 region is CASSQGTQETQYF. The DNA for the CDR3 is TGTGCCAGCTCACAAGGGACCCAAGAGACCCAGTACTTC.

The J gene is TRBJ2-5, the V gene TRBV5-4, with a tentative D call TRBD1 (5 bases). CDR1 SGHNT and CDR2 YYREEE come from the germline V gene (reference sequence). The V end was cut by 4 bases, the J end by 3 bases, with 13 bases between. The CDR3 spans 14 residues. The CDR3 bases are TGTGCCAGCAGCCGACCGGACACAGAAGAGACCCAGTACTTC. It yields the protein CASSRPDTEETQYF.

The CDR3 spells CASSELADPGELFF. As DNA, the CDR3 is TGTGCCAGCAGTGAATTGGCAGACCCCGGGGAGCTGTTTTTT. V gene TRBV6-1 combines with J gene TRBJ2-2; D uncertain. The germline gives CDR1 MNHNS, CDR2 SASEGT. Trimming removed 2 bases from V and 6 bases from J, with 10 bases in between. This CDR3 region has 14 residues.

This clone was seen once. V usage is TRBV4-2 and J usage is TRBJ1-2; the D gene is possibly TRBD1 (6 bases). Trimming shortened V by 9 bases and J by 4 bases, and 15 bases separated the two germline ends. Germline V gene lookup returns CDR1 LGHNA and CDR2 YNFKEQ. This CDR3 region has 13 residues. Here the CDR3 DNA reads TGTGCCAGTAATCTGGGGGGGCTCTATGGCTACACCTTC. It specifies CASNLGGLYGYTF.

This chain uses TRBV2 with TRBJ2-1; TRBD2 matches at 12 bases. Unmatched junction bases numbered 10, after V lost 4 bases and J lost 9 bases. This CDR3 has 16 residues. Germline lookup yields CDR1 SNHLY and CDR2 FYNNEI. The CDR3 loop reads CASSGRGLAGFGEQFF. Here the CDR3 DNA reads TGTGCCAGCAGTGGCCGTGGACTAGCGGGATTTGGTGAGCAGTTCTTC.

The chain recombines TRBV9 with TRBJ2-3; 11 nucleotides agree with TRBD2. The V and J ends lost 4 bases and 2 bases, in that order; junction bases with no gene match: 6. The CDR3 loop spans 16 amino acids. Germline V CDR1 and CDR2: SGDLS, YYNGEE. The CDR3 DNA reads TGTGCCAGCAGCCAAGGGACTAGCGGCCTCACAGATACGCAGTATTTT. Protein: CASSQGTSGLTDTQYF.

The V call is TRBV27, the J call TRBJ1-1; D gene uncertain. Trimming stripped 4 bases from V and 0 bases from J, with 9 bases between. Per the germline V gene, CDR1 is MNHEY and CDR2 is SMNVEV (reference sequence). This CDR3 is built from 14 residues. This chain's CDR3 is CASSWKRVNTEAFF. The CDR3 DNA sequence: TGTGCCAGCAGTTGGAAGCGCGTGAACACTGAAGCTTTCTTT.

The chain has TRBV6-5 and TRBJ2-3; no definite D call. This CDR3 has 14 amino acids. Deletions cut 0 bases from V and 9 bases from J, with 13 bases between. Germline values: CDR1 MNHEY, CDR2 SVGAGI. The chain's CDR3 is CASSYSPRGQTQYF. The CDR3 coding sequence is TGTGCCAGCAGTTACTCCCCGCGCGGCCAGACGCAGTATTTT.

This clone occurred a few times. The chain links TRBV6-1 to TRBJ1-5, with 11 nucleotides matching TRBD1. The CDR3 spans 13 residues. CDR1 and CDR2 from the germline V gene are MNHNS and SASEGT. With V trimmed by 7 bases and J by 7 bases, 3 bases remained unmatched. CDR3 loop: CASMDRGLQPQHF. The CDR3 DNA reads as TGTGCCAGCATGGACAGGGGGCTACAGCCCCAGCATTTT.

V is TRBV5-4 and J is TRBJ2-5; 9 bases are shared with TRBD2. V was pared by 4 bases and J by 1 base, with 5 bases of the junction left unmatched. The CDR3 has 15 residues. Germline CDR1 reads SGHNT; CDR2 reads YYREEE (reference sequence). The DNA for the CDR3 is TGTGCCAGCAGCCCTAGCGGGAACATCCAAGAGACCCAGTACTTC. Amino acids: CASSPSGNIQETQYF.

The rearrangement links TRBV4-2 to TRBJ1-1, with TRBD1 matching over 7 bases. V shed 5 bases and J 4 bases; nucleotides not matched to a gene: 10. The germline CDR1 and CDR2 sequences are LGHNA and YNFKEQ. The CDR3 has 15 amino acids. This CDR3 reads CASSEQGRGSTEAFF. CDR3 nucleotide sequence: TGTGCCAGCAGCGAACAGGGGAGGGGAAGCACTGAAGCTTTCTTT.

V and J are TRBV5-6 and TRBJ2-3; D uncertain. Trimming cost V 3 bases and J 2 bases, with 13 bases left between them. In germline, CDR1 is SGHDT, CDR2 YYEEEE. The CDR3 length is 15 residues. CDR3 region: CASSSIAVPTDTQYF. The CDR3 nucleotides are TGTGCCAGCAGCTCAATCGCTGTGCCCACAGATACGCAGTATTTT.

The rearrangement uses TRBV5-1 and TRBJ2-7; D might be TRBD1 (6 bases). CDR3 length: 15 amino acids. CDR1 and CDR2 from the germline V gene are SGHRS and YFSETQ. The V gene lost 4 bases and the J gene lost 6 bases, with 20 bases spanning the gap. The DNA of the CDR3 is TGCGCCAGCAGCCCCGTGGGATCCAACAGGGTCGAGCAGTACTTC. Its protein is CASSPVGSNRVEQYF.

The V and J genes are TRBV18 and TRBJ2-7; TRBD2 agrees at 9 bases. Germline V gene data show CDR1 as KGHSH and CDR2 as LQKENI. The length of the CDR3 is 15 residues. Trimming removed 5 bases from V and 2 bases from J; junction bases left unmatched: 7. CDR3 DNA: TGTGCCAGCTCATCGACTAGCGGCTCCGCCTACGAGCAGTACTTC. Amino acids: CASSSTSGSAYEQYF.

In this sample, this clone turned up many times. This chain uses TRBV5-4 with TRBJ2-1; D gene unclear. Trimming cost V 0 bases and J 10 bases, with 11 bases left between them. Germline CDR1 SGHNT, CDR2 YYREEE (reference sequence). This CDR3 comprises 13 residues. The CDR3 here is CASSLAQVNEQFF. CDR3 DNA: TGTGCCAGCAGCTTGGCCCAGGTAAACGAGCAGTTCTTC.

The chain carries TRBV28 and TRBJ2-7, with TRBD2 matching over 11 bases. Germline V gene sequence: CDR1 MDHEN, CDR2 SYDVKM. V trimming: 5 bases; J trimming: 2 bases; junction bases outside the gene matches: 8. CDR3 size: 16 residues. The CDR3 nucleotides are TGTGCCAGCAGTCCGCTCACGGGACTAGCGGCCTACGAGCAGTACTTC. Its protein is CASSPLTGLAAYEQYF.

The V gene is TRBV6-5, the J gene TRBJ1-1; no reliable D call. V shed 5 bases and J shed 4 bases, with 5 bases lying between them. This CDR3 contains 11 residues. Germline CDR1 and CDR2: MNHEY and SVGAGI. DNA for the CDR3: TGTGCCAGCAGTGGGAGCACTGAAGCTTTCTTT. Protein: CASSGSTEAFF.

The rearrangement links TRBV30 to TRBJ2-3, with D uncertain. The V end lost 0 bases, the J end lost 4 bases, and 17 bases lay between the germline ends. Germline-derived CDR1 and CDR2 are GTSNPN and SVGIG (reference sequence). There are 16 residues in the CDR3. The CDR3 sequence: CAWSVGRLGNSDTQYF. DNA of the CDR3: TGTGCCTGGAGTGTCGGTAGACTGGGAAATTCAGATACGCAGTATTTT.

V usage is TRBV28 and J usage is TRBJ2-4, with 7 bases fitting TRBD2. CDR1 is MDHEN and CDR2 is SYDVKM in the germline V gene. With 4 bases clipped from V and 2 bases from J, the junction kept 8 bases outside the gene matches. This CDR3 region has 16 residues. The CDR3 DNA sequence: TGTGCCAGCAGTTCGGTGGGGGAGGGTTCCAAAAACATTCAGTACTTC. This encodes CASSSVGEGSKNIQYF. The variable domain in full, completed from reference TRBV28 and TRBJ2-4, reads DVKVTQSSRYLVKRTGEKVFLECVQDMDHENMFWYRQDPGLGLRLIYFSYDVKMKEKGDIPEGYSVSREKKERFSLILESASTNQTSMYLCASSSVGEGSKNIQYFGAGTRLSVL.

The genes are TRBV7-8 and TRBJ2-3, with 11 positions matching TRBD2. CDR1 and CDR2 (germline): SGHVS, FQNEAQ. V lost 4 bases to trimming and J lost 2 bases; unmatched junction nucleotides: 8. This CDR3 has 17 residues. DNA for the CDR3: TGTGCCAGCAGCTCGAAATCTAGCGGGAGGTCCACAGATACGCAGTATTTT. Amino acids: CASSSKSSGRSTDTQYF.

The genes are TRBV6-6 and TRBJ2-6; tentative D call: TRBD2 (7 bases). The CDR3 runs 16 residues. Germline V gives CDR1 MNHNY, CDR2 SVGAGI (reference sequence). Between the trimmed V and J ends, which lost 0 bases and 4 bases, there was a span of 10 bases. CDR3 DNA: TGTGCCAGCAGTTACTCGGGGGGGCAAGGGGCCAACGTCCTGACTTTC. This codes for CASSYSGGQGANVLTF.

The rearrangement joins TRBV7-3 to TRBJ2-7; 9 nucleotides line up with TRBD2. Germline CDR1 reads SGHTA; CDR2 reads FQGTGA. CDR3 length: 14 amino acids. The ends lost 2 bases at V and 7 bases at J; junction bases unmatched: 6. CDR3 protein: CASSLVAGGAEQYF. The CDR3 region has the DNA TGTGCCAGCAGCTTAGTTGCGGGAGGGGCGGAGCAGTACTTC.

CDR3 DNA: TGTGCCAGTAACCTAGCGGGAGGAATCGGGGAGCTGTTTTTT. This translates into CASNLAGGIGELFF. This chain uses TRBV19 with TRBJ2-2, with TRBD2 matching 11 bases. The J segment lost 7 bases and the V segment lost 7 bases, leaving 5 bases of the junction unmatched. The CDR3 spans 14 residues. Germline CDR1 reads LNHDA; CDR2 reads SQIVND (reference sequence).

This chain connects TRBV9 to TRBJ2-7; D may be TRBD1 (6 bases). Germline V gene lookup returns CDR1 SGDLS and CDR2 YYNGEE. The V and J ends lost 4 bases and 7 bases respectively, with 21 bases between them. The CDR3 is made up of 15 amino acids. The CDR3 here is CASSLDSSLSREQYF. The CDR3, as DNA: TGTGCCAGCAGCTTGGACAGTTCCTTATCTCGGGAGCAGTACTTC.

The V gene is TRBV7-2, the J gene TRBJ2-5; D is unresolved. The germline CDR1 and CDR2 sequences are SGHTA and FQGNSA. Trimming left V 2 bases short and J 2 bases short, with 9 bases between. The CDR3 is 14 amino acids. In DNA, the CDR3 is TGTGCCAGCAGCTTATGGCCCAGGCAAGAGACCCAGTACTTC. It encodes CASSLWPRQETQYF.

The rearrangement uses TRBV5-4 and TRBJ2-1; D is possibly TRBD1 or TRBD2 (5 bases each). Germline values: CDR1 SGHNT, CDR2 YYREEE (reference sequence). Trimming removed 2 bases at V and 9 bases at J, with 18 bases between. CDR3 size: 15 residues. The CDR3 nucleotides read TGTGCCAGCAGCTTTGGGACCAGTTTTGGGGGTGAGCAGTTCTTC. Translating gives CASSFGTSFGGEQFF.

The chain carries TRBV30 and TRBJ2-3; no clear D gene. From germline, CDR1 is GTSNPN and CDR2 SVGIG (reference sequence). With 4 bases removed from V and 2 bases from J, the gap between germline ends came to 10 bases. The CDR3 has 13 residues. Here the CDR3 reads CAWTDPNTDTQYF. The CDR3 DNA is TGTGCCTGGACAGACCCTAACACAGATACGCAGTATTTT. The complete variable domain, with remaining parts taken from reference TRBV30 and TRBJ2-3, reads SQTIHQWPATLVQPVGSPLSLECTVEGTSNPNLYWYRQAAGRGLQLLFYSVGIGQISSEVPQNLSASRPQDRQFILSSKKLLLSDSGFYLCAWTDPNTDTQYFGPGTRLTVL.

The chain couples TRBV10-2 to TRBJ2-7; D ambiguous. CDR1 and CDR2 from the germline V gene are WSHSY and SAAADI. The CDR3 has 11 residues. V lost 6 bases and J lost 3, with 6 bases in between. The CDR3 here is CASSSLYEQYF. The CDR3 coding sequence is TGCGCCAGCAGCTCCCTCTACGAGCAGTACTTC.

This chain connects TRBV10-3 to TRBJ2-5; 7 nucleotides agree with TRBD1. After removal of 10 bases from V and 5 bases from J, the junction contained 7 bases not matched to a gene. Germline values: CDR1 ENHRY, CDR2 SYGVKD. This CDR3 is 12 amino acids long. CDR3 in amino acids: CATGQLTETQYF. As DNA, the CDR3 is TGTGCCACGGGACAGTTAACTGAGACCCAGTACTTC.

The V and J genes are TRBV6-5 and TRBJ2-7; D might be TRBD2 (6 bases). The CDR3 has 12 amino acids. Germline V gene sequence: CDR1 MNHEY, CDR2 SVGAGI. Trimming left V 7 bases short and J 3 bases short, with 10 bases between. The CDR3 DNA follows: TGTGCCAGCATGGGGGGTATCTACGAGCAGTACTTC. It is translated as CASMGGIYEQYF.